This T cell receptor beta chain was identified in a study of cytomegalovirus exposure and HLA in healthy donors. Study-wide findings and caveats: Accurate HLA-A and HLA-B prediction from TCR beta sequences was reported for most subjects.

Remarks on this clone: Its antigen is unidentified.

The PCR contained 60 Vbeta and 13 Jbeta primers. Assay: immunoSEQ multiplex PCR; the TCRdb copy retains only in-frame clones and omits some. In the table there are 130,000 or so clones, roughly 80% of which are singletons. Germline lookup yields CDR1 SGHKS and CDR2 YYEKEE (reference sequence). The CDR3 extends over 14 amino acids. V was clipped by 4 bases and J by 0 bases; unmatched bases: 1. Material for sequencing was PBMCs. The chain couples TRBV5-5 to TRBJ1-5; 7 bases line up with TRBD1. This receptor was taken from a man aged 30 to 45 in good health and CMV-seronegative. CDR3 residues: CASSRTGSNQPQHF. DNA of the CDR3: TGTGCCAGCAGCCGGACAGGTAGCAATCAGCCCCAGCATTTT. The entire variable domain, with the rest obtained from reference TRBV5-5 and TRBJ1-5, is as follows: DAGVTQSPTHLIKTRGQQVTLRCSPISGHKSVSWYQQVLGQGPQFIFQYYEKEERGRGNFPDRFSARQFPNYSSELNVNALLLGDSALYLCASSRTGSNQPQHFGDGTRLSIL.